The clone carrying this T cell receptor beta chain was counted a few times. Assay: immunoSEQ multiplex PCR; the TCRdb copy retains only in-frame clones and omits some. Of roughly 29,000 clones listed, about 90% are singletons. The sample comes from a study of preoperative IRX-2 immunotherapy in early breast cancer. V lost 3 bases to trimming and J lost 5 bases, with 5 bases between them. The CDR3 is 12 residues long. The V gene's germline CDR1 is SGHVS and CDR2 FQNEAQ. Treatment: preoperative locoregional IRX-2 cytokine immunotherapy. The sequence came from a human donor with breast cancer. The sample was collected from a patient treated with IRX-2 immunotherapy. The chain employs TRBV7-8 and TRBJ1-5, with D tentatively TRBD1 (5 bases). CDR3 sequence: CASSFRDQPQHF. The CDR3, as DNA: TGTGCCAGCAGCTTCAGGGATCAGCCCCAGCATTTT.